The 14 T cell receptor beta chains in this list originate from one sample, sequenced in a study of CD8+ T cells in alopecia areata. Combined cutaneous lymph node cells underwent sorting by CD4, CD8alpha, NKG2D, NKG2ACE and additional markers. TCR sequencing used cDNA made by reverse transcription of extracted RNA. The protocol was immunoSEQ multiplex PCR, while the TCRdb copy is restricted to in-frame clones and leaves out a portion. The sample yields about 270,000 clones, without any singletons. Sequenced input: CD4+ T cells sorted from a lymph node. The origin of the receptors is a C3H/HeJ mouse with alopecia areata. Strain haplotype at MHC: H2-k.

Details on this clone: Mouse names are used for the genes. The read ends 4 residues shy of where the CDR3 ends; the end is completed using the germline J gene. The chain is built from TRBV13-1 and TRBJ2-3; possibly TRBD1 for D (6 bases). Per the germline V gene, CDR1 is NSHNY and CDR2 is SYGAGN. This CDR3 region has 15 residues. Trimming removed 5 bases from V and 2 bases from J, with 15 bases in between. The sequenced part of the CDR3 DNA is TGTGCCAGCAGGGCCCTCGGGACATCTGCAGAA. It translates to CASRALGTSAE. The complete CDR3 sequence is CASRALGTSAETLYF.

A word on this clone: One end of the junction is discordant with germline, which a read error may explain. The germline and genes are mouse ones. The observed sequence ends 4 residues before the CDR3 terminus, with the missing tail filled in from the germline J gene. The J gene is TRBJ2-5, the V gene TRBV13-2; TRBD2 might be the D (5 bases). Germline V CDR1 and CDR2: NNHNN, SYGAGS (reference sequence). The CDR3 contains 13 residues. The CDR3: CASGDGDQDTQYF. The CDR3 DNA, read in part, is TGTGCCAGCGGCGATGGGGACCAAGAC.

Worth noting for this clone: Gene names denote mouse genes. With the read ending 4 residues before the CDR3 end, the germline J gene is used to fill in that end. The sample carries other DNA sequences with the same CDR3. This sequence joins TRBV14 and TRBJ2-2, with D possibly being TRBD1 (5 bases). The V gene lost 2 bases and the J gene lost 0 bases, with 11 bases spanning the gap. Germline loops: CDR1 SGHDT, CDR2 FRDEAV. The CDR3 is made up of 16 amino acids. Here the CDR3 reads CASSFPSGSNTGQLYF. CDR3 DNA (partial): TGTGCCAGCAGTTTTCCGTCAGGGTCAAACACCGGG.

Concerning this clone itself: Gene names and germline match the mouse. The sequenced fragment ends 4 residues before the CDR3 boundary, so the rest is inferred from the germline J gene. The same CDR3 is also encoded by other DNA sequences in this sample. This rearrangement joins TRBV13-1 to TRBJ2-2; 8 bases agree with TRBD1. V shed 3 bases and J 0 bases; nucleotides not matched to a gene: 4. CDR1 and CDR2 (germline): NSHNY, SYGAGN. The length of the CDR3 is 16 residues. CDR3 DNA, as far as it was read: TGTGCCAGCAGTGGGGCGGGACAGGCAAACACCGGG. Protein product: CASSGAGQANTG. The whole CDR3 sequence is CASSGAGQANTGQLYF.

This clone has at least ten counts. Genes and germline come from the mouse. The read comes to an end 3 residues before the CDR3 does, leaving the germline J gene to fill in the end. V and J are TRBV3 and TRBJ1-6, with TRBD1 matching 7 bases. TRBJ1-6 counts as an open reading frame of uncertain function. Germline V gene sequence: CDR1 SNHLY, CDR2 FYNGKV (reference sequence). There are 16 residues in the CDR3. Losses at the gene ends were 3 bases for V and 0 bases for J; bases not matched to a gene: 2. The CDR3 protein is CASSFRGDSYNSPLYF. CDR3 DNA, as far as it was read: TGTGCCAGCAGCTTCAGGGGGGATTCCTATAATTCGCCC.

On this clone itself: Mouse germline and gene names are used. The sequenced fragment ends 4 residues before the CDR3 boundary, so the rest is inferred from the germline J gene. Other DNA sequences in this sample translate to the same CDR3. The chain employs TRBV19 and TRBJ2-1, with D unresolved. This CDR3 contains 14 residues. With 1 base removed from V and 0 bases from J, the gap between germline ends came to 5 bases. Germline V gene lookup returns CDR1 FNHDT and CDR2 SITEND (reference sequence). The chain's CDR3 is CASSISNNYAEQFF. CDR3 DNA (partial): TGTGCCAGCAGTATATCAAATAACTATGCT.

This clone has a handful of counts. The gene names here belong to mouse. The missing CDR3 end, 4 residues past where the read stops, is filled in from the germline J gene. The J gene is TRBJ2-1, the V gene TRBV17; 12 bases align to TRBD1. There are 16 residues in the CDR3. J lost 5 bases, V lost 6 bases, and 8 bases had no gene match. Germline-derived CDR1 and CDR2 are MNHDT and YYDKIL. The covered CDR3 bases are TGTGCTAGCAGGCAGGGACAGGGGGCGCTTGATGCT. It is translated as CASRQGQGALDA. The entire CDR3 protein reads CASRQGQGALDAEQFF.

Worth noting for this clone: All gene names here are mouse names. The CDR3 goes on 4 residues after the read ends, and that part is filled in from the germline J gene. The chain combines TRBV13-2 with TRBJ2-5, with a tentative D call TRBD2 (5 bases). Germline V lookup: CDR1 NNHNN, CDR2 SYGAGS (reference sequence). The CDR3 has 16 residues. Trimming left V 2 bases short and J 0 bases short, with 13 bases between. The covered CDR3 bases are TGTGCCAGCGGTGAGCCTGGGTATTTTAACCAAGAC. Residues: CASGEPGYFNQD. The entire CDR3 protein is CASGEPGYFNQDTQYF.

This clone was counted only a few times. Each gene name is a mouse one. The CDR3 end lies 4 residues beyond the end of the read and is filled in from the germline J gene. The chain is built from TRBV19 and TRBJ2-2, with 11 bases that match TRBD2. V was pared by 3 bases and J by 5 bases, with 3 bases of the junction left unmatched. This CDR3 has 15 residues. Germline loops: CDR1 FNHDT, CDR2 SITEND (reference sequence). The CDR3 sequence is CASSRGLGETGQLYF. The DNA read from the CDR3 is TGTGCCAGCAGTAGGGGACTGGGGGAGACCGGG.

Of note for this clone: Gene and germline names: mouse. Other DNA variants within this sample encode the same CDR3. The sequenced CDR3 bases are TGTGCCAGCGGGGGACTGGGGACTAGTGCAGAA. Protein sequence: CASGGLGTSAE. The whole CDR3 reads CASGGLGTSAETLYF. The chain combines TRBV13-2 with TRBJ2-3; TRBD2 matches at 10 bases. The CDR3 end falls 4 residues outside the read, so it is completed with the germline J gene. CDR1 is NNHNN, CDR2 SYGAGS, per germline (reference sequence). V dropped 5 bases and J dropped 0; count of bases not matched to a gene: 3. The CDR3 extends over 15 amino acids.

This clone was seen a few times. The germline and genes are mouse ones. The read terminates 4 residues ahead of where the CDR3 ends, so the germline J gene completes it. This sample also contains other DNA sequences that code for the same CDR3. The V gene is TRBV1, the J gene TRBJ2-1, with TRBD1 matching over 10 bases. V trimming: 0 bases; J trimming: 4 bases; junction bases outside the gene matches: 3. This CDR3 is built from 16 residues. CDR1 and CDR2 from the germline V gene are NSQYPW and LRSPGD (reference sequence). CDR3 DNA, as far as it was read: TGCACCTGCAGTGCAGATCCGGGACAGGGGTATGCT. This sequence encodes CTCSADPGQGYA. The full CDR3 is CTCSADPGQGYAEQFF.

In its sample, this clone was seen a few times. Gene labels here are mouse ones. The read stops 4 residues short of the end of the CDR3; the missing end is completed from the germline J gene. V gene TRBV5 combines with J gene TRBJ2-2; 7 bases map to TRBD2. Looked up from germline, CDR1 is LGHNA and CDR2 is YNLKQL (reference sequence). V shed 3 bases, J shed 0 bases, and the junction held 4 bases outside the gene matches. The CDR3 covers 16 residues. The CDR3 reads CASSQNWGPNTGQLYF. Incomplete CDR3 DNA: TGTGCCAGCAGCCAGAACTGGGGACCAAACACCGGG.

A note on this clone: The gene symbols are mouse symbols. With the read ending 4 residues before the CDR3 end, the germline J gene is used to fill in that end. This chain uses TRBV13-3 with TRBJ2-2; D gene uncertain. Germline CDR1 reads NNHDY; CDR2 reads SYVADS. The CDR3 length is 12 residues. The CDR3 DNA, read in part, is TGTGCCAGCAGTGACCCCAGCGGG. The encoded protein is CASSDPSG. The full-length CDR3 reads as CASSDPSGQLYF.

This clone was counted only a few times. The gene names given are mouse names. The read is 4 residues too short to cover the CDR3 end, so that end is filled in from the germline J gene. The chain has TRBV1 and TRBJ2-7; 8 nucleotides agree with TRBD2. CDR3 length: 14 residues. Per germline, CDR1 NSQYPW and CDR2 LRSPGD (reference sequence). Trimming cost V 0 bases and J 3 bases; bases outside gene matches: 1. CDR3 amino acids: CTCSAEGLDYEQYF. Incomplete CDR3 DNA: TGCACCTGCAGTGCAGAGGGACTGGACTAT.